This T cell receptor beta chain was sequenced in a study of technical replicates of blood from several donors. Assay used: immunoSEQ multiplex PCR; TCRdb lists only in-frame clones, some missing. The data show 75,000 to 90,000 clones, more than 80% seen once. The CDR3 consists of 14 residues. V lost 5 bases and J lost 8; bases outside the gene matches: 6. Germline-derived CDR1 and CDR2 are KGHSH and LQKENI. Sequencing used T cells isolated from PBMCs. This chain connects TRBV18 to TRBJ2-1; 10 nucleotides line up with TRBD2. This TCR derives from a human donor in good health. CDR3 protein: CASSSGLAFDEQFF. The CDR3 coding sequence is TGTGCCAGCTCATCGGGACTAGCGTTCGATGAGCAGTTCTTC.